The 3 T cell receptor beta chains in this list originate from one sample, sequenced in a study of vaccination and CD4 T cells after COVID-19 (dated by TCRdb to the early 2020s). Receptor libraries were prepared by PCR. The instrument was an Illumina iSeq 100. TCR sequencing of DNA from cultured CD4+ T cells used the Oncomine TCR Beta short-read assay at the Johns Hopkins FTIC core. The raw public data were reprocessed by TCRdb itself: fastp quality trimming at Q25, MiXCR clonotype calling, in-frame beta chains only. Every CDR3 protein is listed once, alongside the most common genes and DNA of its rows. This sample is represented by 4,800 or so distinct CDR3 sequences; more than 75% of them were singletons. The ten largest clones add up to approximately 20% of the sample. This specimen's treatment or condition label, interpreted: approximately 9-day PBMC culture with coronavirus spike peptide pools or control peptides (ViraFEST assay).

These receptors' targets are unknown. Sequenced material: CD4+ T cells from blood, cultured in vitro. These receptors were collected from a human donor who had recovered from COVID-19.

This chain connects TRBV4-1 to TRBJ1-2, with TRBD1 matching over 7 bases. Germline trimming cut 4 bases from V and 8 bases from J; bases unmatched to any gene: 16. The germline V gene encodes CDR1 MGHRA and CDR2 YSYEKL. This CDR3 contains 16 residues. Here the CDR3 DNA reads TGCGCCAGCAGCCCCCAAAACGGAGGGCAGGGGGACGGCTACACCTTC. Translation gives CASSPQNGGQGDGYTF.

The chain carries TRBV20-1 and TRBJ1-5, with 7 nucleotides matching TRBD1. J lost 6 bases, V lost 0 bases, and 5 bases had no gene match. The length of the CDR3 is 14 residues. The germline gives CDR1 DFQATT, CDR2 SNEGSKA (reference sequence). DNA for the CDR3: TGCAGTGCTAGAGAAAGGTCAGGGGGTCAGCCCCAGCATTTT. As protein: CSARERSGGQPQHF.

This clonotype was detected only a few times. V usage is TRBV20-1 and J usage is TRBJ1-5; the D gene is possibly TRBD1 (5 bases). The germline V and J ends were trimmed by 4 bases and 2 bases, with 18 bases remaining between them. Per the germline V gene, CDR1 is DFQATT and CDR2 is SNEGSKA (reference sequence). The CDR3 runs 16 residues. The CDR3, as DNA: TGCAGTGCTAAGGGCGGGGACTTGTTACGCAATCAGCCCCAGCATTTT. Translated, it gives CSAKGGDLLRNQPQHF.